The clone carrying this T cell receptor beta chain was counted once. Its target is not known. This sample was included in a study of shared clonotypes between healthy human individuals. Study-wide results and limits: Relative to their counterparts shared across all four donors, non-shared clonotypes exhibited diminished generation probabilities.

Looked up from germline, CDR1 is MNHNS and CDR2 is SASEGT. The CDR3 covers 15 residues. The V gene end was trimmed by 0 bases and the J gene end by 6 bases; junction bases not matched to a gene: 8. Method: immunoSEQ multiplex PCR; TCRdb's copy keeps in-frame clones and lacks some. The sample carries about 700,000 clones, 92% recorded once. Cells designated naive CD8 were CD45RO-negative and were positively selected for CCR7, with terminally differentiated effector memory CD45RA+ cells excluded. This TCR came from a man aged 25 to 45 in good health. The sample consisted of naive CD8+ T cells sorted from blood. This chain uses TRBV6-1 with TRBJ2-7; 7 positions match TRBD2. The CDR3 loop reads CASSEARGSVVEQYF. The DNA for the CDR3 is TGTGCCAGCAGTGAAGCGCGGGGGTCCGTCGTCGAGCAGTACTTC.